This passage covers 8 T cell receptor beta chains from one sample sequenced in a study of CD8+ T cells in alopecia areata. Following extraction, RNA underwent reverse transcription to cDNA, which served as the sequencing template. Profiling relied on immunoSEQ multiplex PCR, and the TCRdb table lists in-frame clones only, not all of them. The sample shows approximately 3,600 clones, around 70% of them seen only once. Sequences were obtained from skin. All receptors derive from a human donor in good health.

CDR3 protein: CASSQTSEAFF. The CDR3 nucleotides are TGTGCCAGCAGCCAGACGTCTGAAGCTTTCTTT. J is TRBJ1-1 and V is TRBV25-1; D uncertain. The CDR3 covers 11 residues. CDR1 is MGHDK and CDR2 is SYGVNS in the germline V gene. The germline V and J ends were trimmed by 6 bases and 6 bases, with 8 bases remaining between them.

This chain joins TRBV6-1 and TRBJ2-1; TRBD2 matches at 9 bases. Germline V gene data show CDR1 as MNHNS and CDR2 as SASEGT. The CDR3 covers 14 residues. The J segment lost 3 bases and the V segment lost 5 bases, leaving 2 bases of the junction unmatched. In DNA, the CDR3 is TGTGCCAGCAGTCGCGGGGGGGTCTACAATGAGCAGTTCTTC. It codes for CASSRGGVYNEQFF.

The genes are TRBV7-8 and TRBJ2-5, with TRBD2 matching over 7 bases. The germline CDR1 and CDR2 sequences are SGHVS and FQNEAQ. The CDR3 is 15 amino acids. Germline trimming cut 1 base from V and 6 bases from J; bases unmatched to any gene: 8. Here the CDR3 DNA reads TGTGCCAGCAGCTTAGACCCAGGGCGGGGGAAGACCCAGTACTTC. This gives the protein CASSLDPGRGKTQYF.

The chain employs TRBV10-3 and TRBJ1-1; D possibly corresponds to TRBD1 (5 bases). V gave up 4 bases and J gave up 4 bases, with 16 bases separating them. The CDR3 runs 15 residues. From germline, CDR1 is ENHRY and CDR2 SYGVKD. CDR3: CAISGRDGTSTEAFF. CDR3 DNA: TGTGCCATCAGTGGGAGGGACGGGACTTCCACTGAAGCTTTCTTT.

The table lists this clone with a few counts. V and J are TRBV6-6 and TRBJ1-3; possibly TRBD1 for D (5 bases). The germline V gene encodes CDR1 MNHNY and CDR2 SVGAGI (reference sequence). This CDR3 contains 13 residues. V was clipped by 4 bases and J by 2 bases, with 6 bases between them. CDR3 nucleotide sequence: TGTGCCAGCAGTTCAGGGACTGGAAACACCATATATTTT. Amino acid sequence: CASSSGTGNTIYF.

The genes are TRBV9 and TRBJ2-7; 10 bases line up with TRBD1. The CDR3 has 15 amino acids. Per the germline V gene, CDR1 is SGDLS and CDR2 is YYNGEE. V gave up 0 bases and J gave up 2 bases; unmatched junction bases: 2. The CDR3 reads CASSVGTGGAYEQYF. For the CDR3, the DNA is TGTGCCAGCAGCGTAGGGACAGGGGGGGCCTACGAGCAGTACTTC.

V is TRBV29-1 and J is TRBJ1-2, with 10 bases lining up with TRBD1. The germline gives CDR1 SQVTM, CDR2 ANQGSEA. The length of the CDR3 is 12 residues. The ends lost 7 bases at V and 8 bases at J; junction bases unmatched: 7. DNA of the CDR3: TGCAGCGCTGGGACAGGGGCTCTCGGCTACACCTTC. Protein product: CSAGTGALGYTF.

The chain carries TRBV11-2 and TRBJ1-1; no clear D. In germline, CDR1 is SGHAT, CDR2 FQNNGV. Trimming took 4 bases from V and 11 from J, leaving 23 bases between them. This CDR3 has 15 residues. The CDR3 nucleotides are TGTGCCAGCAGCTCTCTAAAGAAAATAGGGCAAGCCGCTTTCTTT. Residues: CASSSLKKIGQAAFF.